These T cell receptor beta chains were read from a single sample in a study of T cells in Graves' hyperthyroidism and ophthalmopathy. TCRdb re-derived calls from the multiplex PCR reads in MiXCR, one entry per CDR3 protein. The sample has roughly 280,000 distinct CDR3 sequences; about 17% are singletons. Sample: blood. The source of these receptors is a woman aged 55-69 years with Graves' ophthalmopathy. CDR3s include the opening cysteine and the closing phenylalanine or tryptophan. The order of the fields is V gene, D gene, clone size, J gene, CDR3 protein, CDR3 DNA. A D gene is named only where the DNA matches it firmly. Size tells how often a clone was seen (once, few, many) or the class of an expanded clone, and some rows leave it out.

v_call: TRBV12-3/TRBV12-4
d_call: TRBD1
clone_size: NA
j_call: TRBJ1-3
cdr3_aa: CASSFRQGVRPGNTIYF
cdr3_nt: TGTGCCAGCAGTTTCCGGCAGGGGGTACGGCCTGGAAACACCATATATTTT

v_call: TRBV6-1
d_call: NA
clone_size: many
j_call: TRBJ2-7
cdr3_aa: CASSLPGSYEQYF
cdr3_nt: TGTGCCAGCAGTCTACCGGGGAGTTACGAGCAGTACTTC

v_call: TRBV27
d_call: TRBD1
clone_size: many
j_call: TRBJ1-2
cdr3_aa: CASSLSQGQPNYGYTF
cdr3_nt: TGTGCCAGCAGTTTATCTCAGGGACAGCCTAACTATGGCTACACCTTC

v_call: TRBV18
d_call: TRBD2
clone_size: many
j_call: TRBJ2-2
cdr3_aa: CASSPRLAGVTGELFF
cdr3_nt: TGTGCCAGCTCACCAAGGCTAGCGGGAGTTACCGGGGAGCTGTTTTTT

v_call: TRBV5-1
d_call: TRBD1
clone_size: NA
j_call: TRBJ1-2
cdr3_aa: CASSLDGRQGAADGYTF
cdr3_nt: TGCGCCAGCAGCTTGGACGGGCGACAGGGGGCAGCGGATGGCTACACCTTC

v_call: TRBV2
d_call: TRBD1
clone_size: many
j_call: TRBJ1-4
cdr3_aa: CASSRDRGYEKLFF
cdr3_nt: TGTGCCAGCAGTCGGGACAGGGGGTATGAAAAACTGTTTTTT

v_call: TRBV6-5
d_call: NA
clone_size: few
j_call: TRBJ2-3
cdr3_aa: CASSYSGTRSYTDTQYF
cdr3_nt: TGTGCCAGCAGTTACTCAGGGACAAGGTCCTACACAGATACGCAGTATTTT

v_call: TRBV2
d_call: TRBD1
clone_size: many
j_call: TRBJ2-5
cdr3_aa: CASSWTGQETQYF
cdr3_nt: TGTGCCAGCAGTTGGACAGGTCAAGAGACCCAGTACTTC

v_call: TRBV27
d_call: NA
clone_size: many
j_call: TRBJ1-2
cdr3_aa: CASSFLAGEGYTF
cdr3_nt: NA

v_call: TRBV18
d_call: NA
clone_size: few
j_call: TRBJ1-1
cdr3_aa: CASSRTGRTEAFF
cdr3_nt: TGTGCCAGCTCAAGGACGGGGCGAACTGAAGCTTTCTTT

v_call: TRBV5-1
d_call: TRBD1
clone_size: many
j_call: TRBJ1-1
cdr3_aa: CASSLGGGLAFF
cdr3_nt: TGCGCCAGCAGCTTGGGAGGGGGCCTAGCTTTCTTT

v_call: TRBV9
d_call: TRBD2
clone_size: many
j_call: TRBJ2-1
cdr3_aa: CASSTTSGRYNEQFF
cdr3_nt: TGTGCCAGCAGCACGACTAGCGGGAGGTACAATGAGCAGTTCTTC

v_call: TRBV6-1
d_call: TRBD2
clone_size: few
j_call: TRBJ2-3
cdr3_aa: CASSDGGGRGTQYF
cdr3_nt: TGTGCCAGCAGTGACGGGGGGGGACGTGGCACGCAGTATTTT

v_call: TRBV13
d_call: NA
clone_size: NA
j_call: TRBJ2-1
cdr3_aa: CASSFQGIYNEQFF
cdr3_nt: TGTGCCAGCAGCTTTCAGGGGATCTACAATGAGCAGTTCTTC

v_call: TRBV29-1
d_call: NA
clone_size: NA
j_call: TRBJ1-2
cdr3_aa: CSVEGNLWDYGYTF
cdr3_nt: TGCAGCGTTGAAGGAAACCTTTGGGACTATGGCTACACCTTC

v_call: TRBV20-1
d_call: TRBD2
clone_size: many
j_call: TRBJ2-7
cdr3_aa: CSAGLAGIEQYF
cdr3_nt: TGCAGTGCTGGACTAGCGGGGATCGAGCAGTACTTC

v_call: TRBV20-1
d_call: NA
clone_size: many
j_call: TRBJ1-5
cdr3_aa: CSALHSNQPQHF
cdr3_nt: TGCAGTGCCCTCCATAGCAATCAGCCCCAGCATTTT

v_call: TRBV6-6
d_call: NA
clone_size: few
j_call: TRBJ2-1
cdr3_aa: CASSYSTRVSYNEQFF
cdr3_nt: TGTGCCAGCAGTTACAGTACCAGGGTCTCCTACAATGAGCAGTTCTTC

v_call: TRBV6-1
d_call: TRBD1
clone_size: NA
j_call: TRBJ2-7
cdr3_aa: CASTRDRLSYEQYF
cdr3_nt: TGTGCCAGCACCAGGGACAGGCTCTCCTACGAGCAGTACTTC